This T cell receptor beta chain appears in the sequencing data of a study of T cell clonotyping in hematopoietic cell transplantation. Turning to this clone: Its antigen is not known.

General study findings and limits: Few recipient clonotypes overlapped donors; over 95% were de novo at given depth. Recipient TCR diversity dropped after transplant; expanded clonotypes rose from day 30 to 180. Graft donor and pretransplant recipient Inverse Simpson Index values predicted broader posttransplant TCR diversity.

The V segment lost 6 bases and the J segment 5 bases; nucleotides outside the gene matches: 6. The germline V gene has CDR1 MGHDK and CDR2 SYGVNS. The CDR3 runs to 13 residues. Only in-frame clones appear in the TCRdb table, and some are missing; sequencing was by immunoSEQ multiplex PCR. Among about 70,000 clones listed, 85% to 95% were seen once. The gene calls are TRBV25-1 and TRBJ1-2; 7 bases fit TRBD1. Material for sequencing was peripheral blood mononuclear cells. The receptor comes from a man aged 50-60 years in good health. Some clones in this sample may be carry-over from other donors' samples. This CDR3 reads CASRNDRAYGYTF. CDR3 DNA sequence: TGTGCCAGCAGGAATGACAGGGCTTATGGCTACACCTTC.